Each of the 2 T cell receptor beta chains below was sequenced from the same sample in a study of cytomegalovirus exposure and HLA in healthy donors. 60 Vbeta and 13 Jbeta primers were used in PCR. TCRdb keeps only in-frame clones here, not all; method: immunoSEQ multiplex PCR. Its table lists 65,000 to 80,000 clones. The sequenced sample consisted of PBMCs. Receptor source: a female donor in good health and CMV-seropositive.

The chain combines TRBV25-1 with TRBJ1-6; tentatively, D is TRBD1 (5 bases). CDR3 length: 14 residues. Trimming shortened V by 3 bases and J by 4 bases, and 7 bases separated the two germline ends. Germline CDR1 is MGHDK and CDR2 is SYGVNS. The CDR3 DNA is TGTGCCAGCAGTGACAGGGAATATAATTCACCCCTCCACTTT. As protein: CASSDREYNSPLHF.

The chain has TRBV2 and TRBJ1-5; D gene unclear. Trimming cost V 7 bases and J 3 bases, with 10 bases left between them. The germline CDR1 and CDR2 sequences are SNHLY and FYNNEI. The CDR3 extends over 13 amino acids. Here the CDR3 DNA reads TGTGCCAGCACCCACAGTCTCAATCAGCCCCAGCATTTT. Translating it yields CASTHSLNQPQHF.